This TCR beta chain was captured by sequencing in a study of control samples from healthy donors and cancer patients. The germline V gene has CDR1 SGDLS and CDR2 YYNGEE. Trimming took off 3 bases at V and 4 bases at J, with 16 bases between the two ends. CDR3 length: 15 residues. Profiling relied on immunoSEQ multiplex PCR, and the TCRdb table lists in-frame clones only, not all of them. This table has about 190,000 clones, roughly 93% appearing once. In its sample, this clone was seen a few times. Sequencing input: blood. The rearrangement joins TRBV9 to TRBJ2-5, with D possibly TRBD1 on 6 matching bases. This TCR came from a young man in good health. In nucleotides, the CDR3 is TGTGCCAGCAGCGCCACCGCGACAGGAAGAGAGACCCAGTACTTC. Its protein is CASSATATGRETQYF.